This T cell receptor beta chain emerged from a study of T cell responses to AZD1222 COVID-19 vaccine. The data were produced by immunoSEQ multiplex PCR, yet TCRdb's version contains in-frame clones alone and is incomplete. The sample holds about 120,000 clones; 80% to 90% are singletons and the top ten take about 29%. Overall study findings and caveats: Clonal diversity may have been underestimated in mostly white British donors.

Germline CDR1 SGHRS, CDR2 YFSETQ. The junction had 18 bases not matched to a gene; V was cut back by 4 bases and J by 1 base. The CDR3 totals 20 residues. Turning to this clone: Its antigen is as yet unknown.

The material was peripheral blood, obtained 28 days after the second AZD1222 dose. The chain recombines TRBV5-1 with TRBJ1-3, with 9 bases matching TRBD1. The origin of this receptor is an adult who received the AZD1222 COVID-19 vaccine. DNA of the CDR3: TGCGCCAGCAGCCTTCCTGGGACAGGGCTCCCGTCAAGGTCTGGAAACACCATATATTTT. This gives the protein CASSLPGTGLPSRSGNTIYF. Using reference TRBV5-1 and TRBJ1-3 for the parts outside the CDR3, the full variable domain is KAGVTQTPRYLIKTRGQQVTLSCSPISGHRSVSWYQQTPGQGLQFLFEYFSETQRNKGNFPGRFSGRQFSNSRSEMNVSTLELGDSALYLCASSLPGTGLPSRSGNTIYFGEGSWLTVV.